This T cell receptor beta chain was profiled in a study of T cell responses to AZD1222 COVID-19 vaccine (dated by TCRdb to about 2021). Turning to the overall study: A total of more than 230 trial participants underwent TCR sequencing, of whom about 210 had received two doses of AZD1222 and 26 had received two doses of the MenACWY control vaccine. Trial participants were enrolled into age subgroups of 18-55, 56-69 and 70-plus years, which contained around 150, 28 and 57 TCR-sequenced participants, respectively.

The investigation overall reported the following: Because no samples from the day 14 peak response were available, repertoires could be characterized only after the peak T cell response. In the small 56-69-year group, the increase in depth fell short of significance, most likely because of low power. After two AZD1222 doses, both the breadth and the depth of spike-specific TCRs were significantly higher than at day 0 and than in MenACWY recipients. Participants were mostly white British and included more females than males, and it was suggested by the authors that clonal diversity may have been underestimated. Conclusions about previously exposed vaccinees were limited because only a handful of AZD1222 recipients were SARS-CoV-2 seropositive at baseline. The vaccine-associated CD4 TCRs covered the entire spike protein, and the dominant responses fell in regions 160-218 and 743-854. Reportedly, almost half of the unique spike-specific TCRs recognized epitopes lying outside the regions that are mutated in the B.1.351 and B.1.1.7 variants.

The time point label of this sample denotes: about 28 days (+/-7) after the second vaccine dose. The label giving this sample's treatment or condition can be read as: meningococcal conjugate vaccine given as trial control. Vaccinee samples were obtained from the UK trials COV001 and COV002, which included a single-blind randomized controlled phase 2/3 trial of AZD1222 (ChAdOx1 nCoV-19) in healthy adults. For TCRbeta chain sequencing, PBMC samples were collected from trial participants at day 0 and at day 28 after the second dose. From a lookup of the germline V gene, CDR1 and CDR2 are MNHEY and SVGEGT. The CDR3, cysteine through phenylalanine, is 16 amino acids long. Here the CDR3 DNA is all that survives: 48 bases in frame from base 1. Germline trimming: 6 bases from V, 0 bases from J; junction bases outside gene matches: 9. In the case of this clone: What this receptor recognizes is not known. No base quality information exists; no much larger clone differs at one position.

The CDR3 regions of human TCRbeta chains were analyzed by immunosequencing. On the study's bioinformatics: TCRs in the repertoires were compared against a reference library of SARS-CoV-2-specific TCRs that had been generated with the MIRA antigen-specificity platform. Breadth was defined as the fraction of unique TCRs that were SARS-CoV-2-associated. Depth was defined as the fraction of total T cells that were SARS-CoV-2-associated. Each spike-specific TCR was assigned to its reactive spike region and to a CD4 or CD8 class using the MIRA data. Log10-transformed breadth and depth values were compared by one-way ANOVA with Sidak's multiple comparisons tests. The immuneACCESS repertoire file appears here via TCRdb, limited to in-frame rearrangements. These files lack a portion of the clones; in checked studies, under half of the deficit traces to unresolved V genes, and the cause of the others is not known. The V and J calls and clone size come from that table; D and trimming were worked out from the DNA. The sample includes about 76,000 clones, with roughly 80% observed a single time. The ten largest clones capture 25% to 30% of the sample.

The chain is encoded by TRBV6-2 or TRBV6-3 joined to TRBJ1-2; the junction holds 8 bases that match TRBD1. The sequence derives from an adult who received the MenACWY meningococcal vaccine as a control. The specimen was peripheral blood, collected 28 days after the second dose of the MenACWY control vaccine. CDR3 reads: CASSQDRARPNYGYTF. At the DNA level, the sequence is TGTGCCAGCAGCCAGGACAGGGCCAGACCTAACTATGGCTACACCTTC.